The clone carrying this TCR beta chain was detected only once. Its antigen is unknown. CDR1 and CDR2 (germline): MNHEY, SVGEGT. The CDR3 runs to 16 residues. The V segment lost 0 bases and the J segment 6 bases; nucleotides outside the gene matches: 9. This record comes from a study of T cell responses to AZD1222 COVID-19 vaccine. Regarding the study as a whole: Unmutated variant regions reportedly attract nearly half of all spike-specific TCRs.

Method: immunoSEQ multiplex PCR; TCRdb's copy keeps in-frame clones and lacks some. Here the sample spans about 140,000 clones, about 87% being singletons. The source was peripheral blood, collected on day 0 of AZD1222 vaccination. The chain uses TRBV6-2 or TRBV6-3 and TRBJ2-7, with 9 bases matching TRBD2. The TCR comes from an adult in good health. In nucleotides, the CDR3 is TGTGCCAGCAGTTACTCTTTCGAGCGGGAGGTCAGCGAGCAGTACTTC. It encodes CASSYSFEREVSEQYF.